This T cell receptor beta chain was identified in a study of blood T cell repertoires in COVID-19 (dated by TCRdb to about 2020). Background for the entire study: The collaborator samples originated in the United States, Italy and Spain and spanned the acute and convalescent phases of COVID-19. The prospective study material was composed of cDNA or gDNA derived from T cells, B-cell-depleted T cells, or PBMCs. The repertoires were made available in a free public database intended to serve as a resource for research on the immune response to SARS-CoV-2. A de-identified subject ID, COVID-19 status, age in years and sex were almost always included in the sample metadata. The dataset comprised deeply sampled blood TCRbeta repertoires from subjects exposed to, actively infected with, or recovered from COVID-19. Where available, HLA class I and class II types were obtained from metadata supplied by the sample provider rather than from assay-based typing. The samples were drawn from two sources: the first 160 participants of the ongoing ImmuneRACE study, and fewer than 1,500 subjects contributed by 6 global collaborators.

From a lookup of the germline V gene, CDR1 and CDR2 are ENHRY and SYGVKD. Inclusive of the bounding cysteine and phenylalanine, the CDR3 is 13 residues long. Only the CDR3 region is kept as DNA, spanning 39 bases read in frame from base 1. V is reduced by 9 bases and J by 1 base, leaving a spacing of 13 bases between them. Overall study results and their limits: How much clinical and demographic metadata was included differed by source and by participant, and the metadata was provided uncurated.

In the prospective study, participants were roughly 18 to 89 years old, resided in about two dozen geographic areas of the United States, and were enrolled through a virtual design. In the prospective study, participants were assigned to cohorts based on the clinical history participants reported in a screening survey and a study questionnaire. Recovered participants in ImmuneRACE Cohort 3 were defined by two consecutive negative NP/OP PCR tests, clearance by a healthcare professional, or resolution of symptoms. In the prospective study, mobile phlebotomists collected whole blood, serum and a nasopharyngeal or oropharyngeal swab from each participant. Additional blood draws and questionnaires over a 2-month period could optionally be provided by prospective study participants. Before DNA extraction, blood samples from the prospective study were shipped at room temperature or frozen. TCRbeta CDR3 regions were amplified from genomic DNA using the immunoSEQ Assay, a bias-controlled multiplex PCR. For the original study's pipeline: The number of nucleated cells in each sample was estimated from the amplification of reference gene primers within the assay. To quantify the absolute abundance of each unique TCRbeta CDR3 rearrangement, sequence reads were collapsed and filtered. For each sample, productive Simpson clonality was calculated as the square root of Simpson's diversity index over productive rearrangements. TCRdb took over this immuneACCESS table, retaining in-frame rearrangements with V and J assigned. Such tables are incomplete; in checked studies, under half of the missing clones stem from an unresolved V gene, and the remainder is unexplained. Clone size and the V and J calls come from that table; the DNA yielded D and trimming. This sample comprises about 250,000 clones, roughly nine tenths of them detected only once. Of the sample, 2.5% to 3% falls within the top ten clones.

This clone came up once. It has no known antigen specificity. No quality values exist for individual bases; no much larger clone is one base distant. The receptor was derived from a woman aged 50 to 60 who had recovered from COVID-19. The sample taken for sequencing was PBMCs or T cells enriched from blood (not recorded which). The sequence is built from TRBV10-3 and TRBJ2-7; the D segment could be TRBD2, given 5 matching bases. The DNA is TGTGCCATAATGGTATCGGGATCCTACGAGCAGTACTTC. It translates to CAIMVSGSYEQYF.